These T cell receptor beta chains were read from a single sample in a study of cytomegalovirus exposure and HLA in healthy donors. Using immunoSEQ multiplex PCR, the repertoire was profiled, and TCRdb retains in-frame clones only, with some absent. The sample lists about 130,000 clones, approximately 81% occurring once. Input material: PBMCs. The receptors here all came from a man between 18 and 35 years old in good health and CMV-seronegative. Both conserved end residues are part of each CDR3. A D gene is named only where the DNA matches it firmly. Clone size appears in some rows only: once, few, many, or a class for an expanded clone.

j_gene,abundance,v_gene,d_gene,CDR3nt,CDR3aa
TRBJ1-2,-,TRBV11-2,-,TGTGCCAGCAGCTTAACGGTGAACTATGGCTACACCTTC,CASSLTVNYGYTF
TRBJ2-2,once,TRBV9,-,TGTGCCAGCAGCGTACTCGGGTCCAACACCGGGGAGCTGTTTTTT,CASSVLGSNTGELFF
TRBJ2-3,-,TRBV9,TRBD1,TGTGCCAGCAGCGCAGGGGGCTCTAGCACAGATACGCAGTATTTT,CASSAGGSSTDTQYF
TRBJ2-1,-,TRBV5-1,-,TGCGCCAGCAGCTTGGACGGGGTCTCCTACAATGAGCAGTTCTTC,CASSLDGVSYNEQFF
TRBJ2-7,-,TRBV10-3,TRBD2,TGTGCCATTCAAAACGGGGGGGCCTACGAGCAGTACTTC,CAIQNGGAYEQYF
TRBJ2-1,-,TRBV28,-,TGTGCCAGCAGCCCCTACCGGGATTCCTACAATGAGCAGTTCTTC,CASSPYRDSYNEQFF
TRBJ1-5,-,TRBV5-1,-,TGCGCCAGCAGCTTGGGAGAGCTTGATCAGCCCCAGCATTTT,CASSLGELDQPQHF
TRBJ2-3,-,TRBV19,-,TGTGCCAGTAGTTATTTAGGATCCTCAGGTCCTAAAGGGGGTACGCAGTATTTT,CASSYLGSSGPKGGTQYF
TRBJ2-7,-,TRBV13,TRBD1,TGTGCCAGCAGCTTACCCTCGGCAGGGGGCTACGAGCAGTACTTC,CASSLPSAGGYEQYF
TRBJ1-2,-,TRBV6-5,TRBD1,TGTGCCAGCAGTACTGGGACAGGAACCCTGTATGGCTACACCTTC,CASSTGTGTLYGYTF
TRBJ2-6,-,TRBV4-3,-,TGCGCCAGCAGCCAAGAGAGCGGAAGCTCTGGGGCCAACGTCCTGACTTTC,CASSQESGSSGANVLTF
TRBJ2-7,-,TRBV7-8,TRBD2,TGTGCCACCAGCCGGGAGGGACCATCCTCCTACGAGCAGTACTTC,CATSREGPSSYEQYF
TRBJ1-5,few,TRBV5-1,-,TGCGCCAGCAGCTTGCAGGGGTCAGGACAGCCCCAGCATTTT,CASSLQGSGQPQHF
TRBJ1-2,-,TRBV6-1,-,TGTGCCAGCAGTCGGGGTTACGGCTACACCTTC,CASSRGYGYTF
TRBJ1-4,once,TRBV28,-,TGTGCCAGCAGTACGGATATAATACCCGGGATACAGAATGAAAAACTGTTTTTT,CASSTDIIPGIQNEKLFF
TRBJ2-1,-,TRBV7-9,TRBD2,TGTGCCAGCAGCTTAGGGGGGCTAGCGGGGAGGCAGTTCTTC,CASSLGGLAGRQFF
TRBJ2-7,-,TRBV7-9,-,TGTGCCATCCTTTATGGGGCCCACGAGCAGTACTTC,CAILYGAHEQYF